These 22 T cell receptor beta chains originate from one sample sequenced in a study of T-cell reconstitution after alpha-beta-depleted transplantation in children. This sample's TCRbeta library carried unique molecular identifier barcodes. TCRdb passed the PCR reads through MiXCR, listing each CDR3 protein once. The sample has a few hundred thousand distinct CDR3 sequences, about 25% seen once. The sample consisted of PBMCs, taken before TCRalphabeta/CD19-depleted stem cell transplant. The receptor source for this set is a girl aged 2-10 years with Fanconi anemia, due to receive a stem cell transplant.

This clonotype was seen repeatedly, ten times or more. V is TRBV7-2 and J is TRBJ2-7; D remains ambiguous. V was shortened by 1 base and J by 5 bases, with 6 bases between the two germline ends. From germline, CDR1 is SGHTA and CDR2 FQGNSA. The CDR3 length is 12 residues. The chain's CDR3 is CASSLDRNEQYF. Written as DNA, the CDR3 is TGTGCCAGCAGCTTAGATAGGAACGAGCAGTACTTC.

There are many counts of this clonotype. The CDR3: CSVEVLTGGGFEQFF. For the CDR3, the DNA is TGCAGCGTTGAGGTGTTGACAGGGGGTGGATTTGAGCAGTTCTTC. V and J are TRBV29-1 and TRBJ2-1, with TRBD1 matching over 9 bases. Germline V lookup: CDR1 SQVTM, CDR2 ANQGSEA. This CDR3 spans 15 amino acids. V was pared by 3 bases and J by 9 bases, with 12 bases of the junction left unmatched.

The chain uses TRBV5-1 and TRBJ2-7, with TRBD1 identical over 7 bases. Germline V gene lookup returns CDR1 SGHRS and CDR2 YFSETQ. This CDR3 comprises 15 residues. The trim removed 4 bases at V and 4 bases at J, leaving 11 bases unmatched. CDR3 bases: TGCGCCAGCAGCCAAGTAGAGGGGGCTTGGTACGAGCAGTACTTC. This codes for CASSQVEGAWYEQYF.

This clonotype was counted ten times or more. The gene calls are TRBV9 and TRBJ2-1; 14 nucleotides agree with TRBD2. Germline lookup yields CDR1 SGDLS and CDR2 YYNGEE. The ends lost 7 bases at V and 1 base at J; junction bases unmatched: 4. CDR3 length: 16 residues. The CDR3 protein is CASGTSGGLSYNEQFF. The CDR3 DNA sequence: TGTGCCAGCGGGACTAGCGGGGGCCTATCCTACAATGAGCAGTTCTTC.

This clonotype has a handful of counts. It may be a read error: a sequence one base away is much more abundant. The DNA of the CDR3 is TGCAGTGCTAGGGACAGGGACGAGCAGTACTTC. Translating it yields CSARDRDEQYF. V usage is TRBV20-1 and J usage is TRBJ2-7; the match to TRBD1 covers 8 bases. With V trimmed by 3 bases and J by 5 bases, 0 bases remained unmatched. Germline V gene sequence: CDR1 DFQATT, CDR2 SNEGSKA (reference sequence). The CDR3 sequence is 11 residues long.

The chain recombines TRBV18 with TRBJ2-7; 9 nucleotides agree with TRBD1. V lost 6 bases to trimming and J lost 4 bases; unmatched junction nucleotides: 10. Germline V gene data show CDR1 as KGHSH and CDR2 as LQKENI. CDR3 length: 15 residues. CDR3 sequence reads: CASSQTQGAVYEQYF. The CDR3 DNA reads TGTGCCAGCTCGCAAACACAGGGGGCAGTATACGAGCAGTACTTC.

This clonotype was observed at least ten times. The chain is built from TRBV24-1 and TRBJ2-5; 9 bases are shared with TRBD1. The CDR3 extends over 13 amino acids. V lost 7 bases, J lost 2 bases, and 1 base stayed unmatched. Germline-derived CDR1 and CDR2 are KGHDR and SFDVKD. CDR3 DNA sequence: TGTGCCACCAGGGGACAGGGACAAGAGACCCAGTACTTC. This sequence encodes CATRGQGQETQYF.

This chain joins TRBV18 and TRBJ2-1; TRBD1 agrees at 10 bases. V lost 3 bases, J lost 7 bases, and 6 bases stayed unmatched. Germline V gene lookup returns CDR1 KGHSH and CDR2 LQKENI. The CDR3 spans 15 residues. CDR3 DNA: TGTGCCAGCTCACCGCGCGACAGGGGGCCTAATGAGCAGTTCTTC. This encodes CASSPRDRGPNEQFF.

V usage is TRBV11-2 and J usage is TRBJ2-5, with 10 positions matching TRBD2. CDR1 and CDR2 (germline): SGHAT, FQNNGV. The CDR3 totals 18 residues. V gave up 2 bases and J gave up 5 bases; unmatched junction bases: 14. In DNA form, the CDR3 reads TGTGCCAGCAGCTTAATGCCTCATTTAGCGGGGGGTCCGGAGACCCAGTACTTC. Amino acid sequence: CASSLMPHLAGGPETQYF.

This clonotype was observed a handful of times. The V gene is TRBV18, the J gene TRBJ2-3, with 9 bases that match TRBD2. J gave up 6 bases and V 1 base, and 11 bases lay outside the gene matches. The CDR3 has 17 residues. In germline, CDR1 is KGHSH, CDR2 LQKENI. This CDR3 reads CASSPRASGGYTDTQYF. DNA of the CDR3: TGTGCCAGCTCACCACGGGCCAGCGGGGGGTATACGGATACGCAGTATTTT.

The chain couples TRBV5-1 to TRBJ2-3; a weak D match, TRBD1 (5 bases). The CDR3 loop spans 14 amino acids. With 0 bases removed from V and 4 bases from J, the gap between germline ends came to 9 bases. Per the germline V gene, CDR1 is SGHRS and CDR2 is YFSETQ. The CDR3 bases are TGCGCCAGCAGCTTGGCTCAGGGTCCAGATACGCAGTATTTT. Protein sequence: CASSLAQGPDTQYF.

The chain links TRBV6-1 to TRBJ1-1; 7 nucleotides align to TRBD1. The CDR3 consists of 14 residues. The V segment lost 9 bases and the J segment 1 base; nucleotides outside the gene matches: 8. Germline-derived CDR1 and CDR2 are MNHNS and SASEGT. The CDR3 sequence: CASFVRGRNTEAFF. CDR3 nucleotides: TGTGCCAGTTTTGTCAGGGGGAGGAACACTGAAGCTTTCTTT.

This clonotype was seen repeatedly, ten times or more. The V gene is TRBV5-1, the J gene TRBJ2-7; a weak D match, TRBD1 (6 bases). The CDR3 extends over 15 amino acids. Germline-derived CDR1 and CDR2 are SGHRS and YFSETQ. Trimming took 0 bases from V and 3 from J, leaving 13 bases between them. This CDR3 reads CASSLAPGDLYEQYF. The CDR3 DNA is TGCGCCAGCAGCTTGGCGCCAGGGGACCTCTACGAGCAGTACTTC.

V gene TRBV29-1 combines with J gene TRBJ1-3, with 9 bases lining up with TRBD1. V shed 6 bases, J shed 6 bases, and the junction held 9 bases outside the gene matches. The CDR3 extends over 14 amino acids. The germline V gene has CDR1 SQVTM and CDR2 ANQGSEA. CDR3 amino acids: CSVGTGTGSNTIYF. The CDR3 bases are TGCAGCGTAGGAACCGGGACAGGGTCAAACACCATATATTTT.

Turning to this clonotype: Germline and junction disagree at one end, which may indicate a read error. This chain links TRBV2 with TRBJ2-5; the match to TRBD2 covers 12 bases. This CDR3 is built from 16 residues. Germline CDR1 is SNHLY and CDR2 is FYNNEI. CDR3 DNA: TGTGCCAGCAGTGAAGTGACTAGCGGGAGTCTAAAGACCGAGTACTTC. Protein product: CASSEVTSGSLKTEYF.

The rearrangement links TRBV20-1 to TRBJ2-1; possibly TRBD2 for D (6 bases). The CDR3 sequence is 15 residues long. CDR1 DFQATT and CDR2 SNEGSKA come from the germline V gene (reference sequence). Between the trimmed V and J ends, which lost 6 bases and 10 bases, there was a span of 25 bases. CDR3 residues: CSAELAQSSYVEQFF. The DNA of the CDR3 is TGCAGTGCGGAACTAGCACAGAGCTCCTACGTAGAGCAGTTCTTC.

V and J are TRBV29-1 and TRBJ2-3; D remains unclear. This CDR3 is built from 12 residues. Looked up from germline, CDR1 is SQVTM and CDR2 is ANQGSEA. The V and J ends lost 7 bases and 4 bases respectively, with 12 bases between them. Here the CDR3 DNA reads TGCAGCGCCCTCCGAGGCCCAGATACGCAGTATTTT. This encodes CSALRGPDTQYF.

The chain uses TRBV6-5 and TRBJ1-2; the D is unclear. The CDR3 has 11 amino acids. CDR1 is MNHEY, CDR2 SVGAGI, per germline. V lost 6 bases to trimming and J lost 4 bases, with 6 bases between them. CDR3 sequence: CASRGLYGYTF. DNA for the CDR3: TGTGCCAGCAGAGGGCTCTATGGCTACACCTTC.

This clonotype was seen a few times. The V gene is TRBV16, the J gene TRBJ2-7; D remains ambiguous. Trimming stripped 4 bases from V and 1 base from J, with 11 bases between. Germline V gene data show CDR1 as KGHSY and CDR2 as FQNENV. CDR3 length equals 14 residues. CDR3 residues: CASSPPDVSYEQYF. The CDR3 nucleotides read TGTGCCAGCAGCCCCCCTGACGTATCCTACGAGCAGTACTTC. Looking up the rest from reference TRBV16 and TRBJ2-7 gives the full variable domain: GEEVAQTPKHLVRGEGQKAKLYCAPIKGHSYVFWYQQVLKNEFKFLISFQNENVFDETGMPKERFSAKCLPNSPCSLEIQATKLEDSAVYFCASSPPDVSYEQYFGPGTRLTVT.

The rearrangement uses TRBV6-5 and TRBJ1-6; TRBD1 aligns across 7 bases. Trimming cost V 3 bases and J 8 bases; bases outside gene matches: 4. The CDR3 loop spans 14 amino acids. CDR1 and CDR2 from the germline V gene are MNHEY and SVGAGI. The CDR3 protein is CASSYRTGDSPLHF. The CDR3 nucleotides are TGTGCCAGCAGTTATCGAACAGGGGATTCACCCCTCCACTTT.

This clonotype was detected only once. V is TRBV12-3 or TRBV12-4 and J is TRBJ2-3; no reliable D call. There are 13 residues in the CDR3. Deletions cut 6 bases from V and 2 bases from J, with 9 bases between. In nucleotides, the CDR3 is TGTGCCAGCAGAGGATACCACACAGATACGCAGTATTTT. This translates into CASRGYHTDTQYF.

There are many counts of this clonotype. V and J are TRBV15 and TRBJ2-7; D not certain. V was cut by 1 base and J by 3 bases, with 10 bases left in between. From germline, CDR1 is LNHNV and CDR2 YYDKDF (reference sequence). The CDR3 covers 14 residues. The CDR3 region has the DNA TGTGCCACCAGCAGAGTGTCAGGAATCTACGAGCAGTACTTC. Translated: CATSRVSGIYEQYF.